The rows below give T cell receptor beta chains drawn from one sample of a study of vaccination effects on CD4 cells after COVID-19. Some clones are missing from TCRdb's copy, which holds only in-frame ones; the method was immunoSEQ multiplex PCR. Of about 22,000 clones in the sample, around 70% were seen once. Their target antigens are unknown. Sequenced here: CD4+ T cells from PBMCs cultured with HCoV-NL63 spike peptides, sampled after COVID-19 vaccination. Every receptor here comes from a human donor who received a COVID-19 vaccine. The CDR3 runs from the conserved cysteine through the conserved F or W. The order of the fields is V gene, clone size, J gene, D gene, CDR3 protein, CDR3 DNA. A D gene is named only where the DNA matches it firmly. A row's size may be missing; if present it is once, few, many or a size class.

TRBV12-3/TRBV12-4	-	TRBJ2-3	-	CASSIDVADTQYF	TGTGCCAGCAGCATAGATGTGGCAGATACGCAGTATTTT
TRBV15	-	TRBJ2-7	-	CATSRETHSPYEQYF	TGTGCCACCAGCAGAGAAACCCACTCCCCGTACGAGCAGTACTTC
TRBV11-3	-	TRBJ2-6	TRBD2	CASSPRGSAGANVLTF	TGTGCCAGCAGCCCCCGCGGGAGTGCTGGGGCCAACGTCCTGACTTTC
TRBV28	-	TRBJ2-5	TRBD2	CASSLAGAVTQYF	TGTGCCAGCAGTCTAGCGGGGGCGGTGACCCAGTACTTC
TRBV28	-	TRBJ1-3	TRBD1	CASIQGGTGNTIYF	TGTGCCAGCATCCAGGGGGGGACTGGAAACACCATATATTTT
TRBV28	-	TRBJ1-6	-	CASSVLWGISNSPLHF	TGTGCCAGCAGCGTCCTTTGGGGGATAAGTAATTCACCCCTCCACTTT
TRBV10-2	-	TRBJ2-7	-	CASSYGDWVSYEQYF	TGCGCCAGCAGTTACGGGGACTGGGTCTCCTACGAGCAGTACTTC
TRBV5-1	-	TRBJ1-4	-	CASSLSGDAATNEKLFF	TGCGCCAGCAGCTTGTCAGGGGATGCCGCAACTAATGAAAAACTGTTTTTT
TRBV5-1	-	TRBJ2-7	TRBD1	CASSNPGQGTYEQYF	TGCGCCAGCAGCAATCCGGGACAGGGGACCTACGAGCAGTACTTC
TRBV27	-	TRBJ1-5	TRBD1	CASSPGQGSYSNQPQHF	TGTGCCAGCAGTCCGGGACAGGGATCCTATAGCAATCAGCCCCAGCATTTT
TRBV10-3	-	TRBJ1-2	-	CAISETLRAGTNYGYTF	TGTGCCATCAGTGAGACTCTCAGGGCAGGAACTAACTATGGCTACACCTTC
TRBV7-2	once	TRBJ2-1	-	CASSLELASRLEQFF	TGTGCCAGCAGCTTAGAGCTAGCCTCCCGGCTTGAGCAGTTCTTC
TRBV10-3	few	TRBJ2-7	TRBD2	CAIRGTSGAVYEQYF	TGTGCCATCAGGGGGACTAGCGGGGCGGTCTACGAGCAGTACTTC
TRBV6-5	-	TRBJ1-3	-	CASSSAITAGNTIYF	TGTGCCAGCAGTTCAGCGATAACCGCTGGAAACACCATATATTTT
TRBV3-1/TRBV3-2	once	TRBJ2-7	TRBD2	CASSQPGLAGSYEQYF	TGTGCCAGCAGCCAACCGGGACTAGCGGGCTCCTACGAGCAGTACTTC
TRBV29-1	-	TRBJ2-3	-	CSVDATYTDTQYF	TGCAGCGTTGACGCTACGTACACAGATACGCAGTATTTT
TRBV2	-	TRBJ1-3	-	CASSEERGWTGNTIYF	TGTGCCAGCAGTGAAGAGAGGGGGTGGACTGGAAACACCATATATTTT
TRBV10-2	-	TRBJ2-7	-	CASSPRGEQYF	TGCGCCAGCAGCCCCAGGGGCGAGCAGTACTTC
TRBV5-1	-	TRBJ1-4	TRBD1	CASSSGGANEKLFF	TGCGCCAGCAGCTCAGGGGGGGCTAATGAAAAACTGTTTTTT
TRBV7-2	few	TRBJ1-1	TRBD1	CASSRQGGISEAFF	TGTGCCAGCAGCAGACAGGGGGGAATCTCTGAAGCTTTCTTT
TRBV7-8	-	TRBJ2-7	-	CASSLYAGDEQYF	TGTGCCAGCAGCTTATACGCAGGGGACGAGCAGTACTTC
TRBV5-6	-	TRBJ2-7	-	CASSWEGGRESSYEQYF	TGTGCCAGCAGCTGGGAGGGGGGAAGGGAATCCTCCTACGAGCAGTACTTC
TRBV30	-	TRBJ1-1	-	CAWSVPAGQAFF	TGTGCCTGGAGTGTACCGGCTGGGCAGGCTTTCTTT